The T cell receptor beta chain under discussion was sequenced for a study of T cell responses to AZD1222 COVID-19 vaccine. Findings and caveats of the study: Targets within unmutated variant regions were reportedly found for nearly half of spike-specific TCRs.

To note about this clone: Antigen: not known.

The protocol was immunoSEQ multiplex PCR, while the TCRdb copy is restricted to in-frame clones and leaves out a portion. The sample lists 110,000 or so clones; 91% were seen once. From germline, CDR1 is SGHRS and CDR2 YFSETQ. The CDR3 loop spans 14 amino acids. Trimming left V 1 base short and J 1 base short, with 8 bases between. Material: peripheral blood, obtained on day 0 of AZD1222 vaccination. The origin of this receptor is an adult in good health. The chain employs TRBV5-1 and TRBJ1-2; D possibly corresponds to TRBD1 (5 bases). CDR3 amino acids: CASSLSQGNYGYTF. CDR3 sequence (DNA): TGCGCCAGCAGCTTGTCGCAGGGTAACTATGGCTACACCTTC.